This entry concerns a single T cell receptor (beta chain). What it binds is not known. Since no conserved phenylalanine or tryptophan closes the CDR3, a read error is the likely cause. The CDR3 totals 13 residues. V was shortened by 8 bases and J by 7 bases, with 17 bases between the two germline ends. No cell sorting was done before RNA was extracted from the tissue. Between August and November 2014, newly diagnosed, chemotherapy-naive lung cancer patients underwent thoracic surgery in China. A modified ARM-PCR protocol with three rounds of nested PCR amplified TCRbeta. MiXCR, applied by TCRdb to the multiplex PCR reads, yields one record per CDR3 protein. The data hold under 150,000 distinct CDR3 sequences, with around 61% observed a single time. The data were taken from a study of tumor and adjacent non-tumor tissue in lung cancer. The study's findings and limits: Shorter survival was associated with higher TCR diversity in tumors. Tumor repertoires had a smaller top 100 clone share than normal lung.

V is TRBV12-3 or TRBV12-4 and J is TRBJ2-5, with D tentatively TRBD2 (5 bases). This TCR was sampled from a man aged 55 to 70 with small cell lung cancer. Sequenced input: lung tumor tissue. This CDR3 is CASGVGGTGTQYI. The CDR3 nucleotides are TGTGCCAGCGGCGTTGGAGGAACGGGGACCCAGTACATC.